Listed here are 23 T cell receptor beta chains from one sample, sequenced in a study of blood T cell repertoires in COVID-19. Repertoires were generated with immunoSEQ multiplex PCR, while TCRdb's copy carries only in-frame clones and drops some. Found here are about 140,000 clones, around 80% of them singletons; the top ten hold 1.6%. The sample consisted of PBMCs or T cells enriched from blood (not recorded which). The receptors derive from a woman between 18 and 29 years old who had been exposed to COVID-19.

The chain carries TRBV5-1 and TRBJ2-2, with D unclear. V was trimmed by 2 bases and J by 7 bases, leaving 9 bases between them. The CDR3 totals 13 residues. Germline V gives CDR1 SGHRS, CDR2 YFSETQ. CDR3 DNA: TGCGCCAGCAGCTTTGACAATCACGGGGAGCTGTTTTTT. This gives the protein CASSFDNHGELFF.

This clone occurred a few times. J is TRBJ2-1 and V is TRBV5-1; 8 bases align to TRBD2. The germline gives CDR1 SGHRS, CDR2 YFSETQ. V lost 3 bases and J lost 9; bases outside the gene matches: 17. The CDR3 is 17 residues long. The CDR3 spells CASSWILVAGGWGEQFF. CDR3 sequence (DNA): TGCGCCAGCAGCTGGATTTTGGTTGCGGGAGGATGGGGTGAGCAGTTCTTC.

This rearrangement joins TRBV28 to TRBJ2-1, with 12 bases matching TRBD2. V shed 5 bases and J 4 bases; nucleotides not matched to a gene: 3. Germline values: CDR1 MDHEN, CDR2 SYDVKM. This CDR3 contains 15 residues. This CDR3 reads CASSDLAGGYNEQFF. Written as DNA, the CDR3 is TGTGCCAGCAGTGACCTAGCGGGAGGGTACAATGAGCAGTTCTTC.

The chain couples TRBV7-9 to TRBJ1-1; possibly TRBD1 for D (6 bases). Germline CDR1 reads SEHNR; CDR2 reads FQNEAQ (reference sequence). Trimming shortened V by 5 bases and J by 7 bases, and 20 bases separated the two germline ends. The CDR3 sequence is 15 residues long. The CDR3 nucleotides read TGTGCCAGCAGCGAGACCGCGGGGGCCCGGATTGAAGCTTTCTTT. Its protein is CASSETAGARIEAFF.

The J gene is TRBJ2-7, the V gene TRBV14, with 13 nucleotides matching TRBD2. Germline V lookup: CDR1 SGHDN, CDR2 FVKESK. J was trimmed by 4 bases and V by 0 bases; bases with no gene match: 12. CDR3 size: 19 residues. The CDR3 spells CASSQDSMGLAGLRYEQYF. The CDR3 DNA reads TGTGCCAGCAGCCAAGACTCGATGGGACTAGCGGGATTAAGATACGAGCAGTACTTC. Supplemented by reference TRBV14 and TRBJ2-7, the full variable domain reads EAGVTQFPSHSVIEKGQTVTLRCDPISGHDNLYWYRRVMGKEIKFLLHFVKESKQDESGMPNNRFLAERTGGTYSTLKVQPAELEDSGVYFCASSQDSMGLAGLRYEQYFGPGTRLTVT.

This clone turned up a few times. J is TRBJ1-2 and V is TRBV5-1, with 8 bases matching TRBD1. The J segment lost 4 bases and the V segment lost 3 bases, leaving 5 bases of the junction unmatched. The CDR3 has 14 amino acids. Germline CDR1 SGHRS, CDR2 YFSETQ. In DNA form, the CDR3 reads TGCGCCAGCAGCTCTGCAGGGGGCTTCTATGGCTACACCTTC. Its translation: CASSSAGGFYGYTF.

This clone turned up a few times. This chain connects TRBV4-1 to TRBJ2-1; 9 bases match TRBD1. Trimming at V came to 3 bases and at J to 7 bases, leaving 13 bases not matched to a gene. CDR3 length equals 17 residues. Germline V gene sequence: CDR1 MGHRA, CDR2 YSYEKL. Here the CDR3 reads CASSHFGGQGFGNEQFF. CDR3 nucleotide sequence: TGCGCCAGCAGCCATTTTGGAGGACAGGGGTTTGGGAATGAGCAGTTCTTC.

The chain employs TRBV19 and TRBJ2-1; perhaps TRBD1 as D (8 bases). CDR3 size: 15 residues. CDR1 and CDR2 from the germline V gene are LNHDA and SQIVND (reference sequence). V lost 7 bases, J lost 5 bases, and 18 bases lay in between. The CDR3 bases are TGTGCCAGTAATTGGGGGGGACAGGACCACAATGAGCAGTTCTTC. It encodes CASNWGGQDHNEQFF.

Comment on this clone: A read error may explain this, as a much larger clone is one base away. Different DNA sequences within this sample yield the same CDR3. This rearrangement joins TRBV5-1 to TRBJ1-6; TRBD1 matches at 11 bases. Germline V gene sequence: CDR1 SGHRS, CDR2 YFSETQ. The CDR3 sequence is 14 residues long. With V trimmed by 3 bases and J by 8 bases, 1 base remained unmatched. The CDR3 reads CASSSGQGDSPLHF. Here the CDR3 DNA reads TGCGCCAGCAGCTCGGGACAGGGGGATTCACCCCTCCACTTT.

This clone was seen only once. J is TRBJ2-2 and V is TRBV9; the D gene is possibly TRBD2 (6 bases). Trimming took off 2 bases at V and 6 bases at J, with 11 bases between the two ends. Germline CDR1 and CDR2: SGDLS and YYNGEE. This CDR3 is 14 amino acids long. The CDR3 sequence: CASSVQTSSGELFF. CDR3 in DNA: TGTGCCAGCAGCGTCCAGACTAGTTCCGGGGAGCTGTTTTTT.

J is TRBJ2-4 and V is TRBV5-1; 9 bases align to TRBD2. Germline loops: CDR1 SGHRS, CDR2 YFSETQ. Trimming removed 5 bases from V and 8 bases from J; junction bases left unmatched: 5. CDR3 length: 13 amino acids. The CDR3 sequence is CASSIAGADIQYF. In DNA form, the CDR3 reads TGCGCCAGCAGTATAGCGGGAGCGGACATTCAGTACTTC.

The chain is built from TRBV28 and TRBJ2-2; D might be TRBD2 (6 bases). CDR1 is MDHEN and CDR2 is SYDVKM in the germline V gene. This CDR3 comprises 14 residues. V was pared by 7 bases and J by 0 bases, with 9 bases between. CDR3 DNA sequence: TGTGCCAGCACGGGACTTTCGAACACCGGGGAGCTGTTTTTT. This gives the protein CASTGLSNTGELFF.

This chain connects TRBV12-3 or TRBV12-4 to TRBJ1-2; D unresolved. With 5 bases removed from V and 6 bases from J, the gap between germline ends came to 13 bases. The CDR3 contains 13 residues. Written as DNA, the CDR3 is TGTGCCAGCAGTCCACACGGGTTAGATGGCTACACCTTC. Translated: CASSPHGLDGYTF.

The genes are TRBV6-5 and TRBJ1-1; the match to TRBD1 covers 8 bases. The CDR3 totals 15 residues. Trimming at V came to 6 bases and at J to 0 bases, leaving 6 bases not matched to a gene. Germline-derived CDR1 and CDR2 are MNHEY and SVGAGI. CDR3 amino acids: CASRGDRGLNTEAFF. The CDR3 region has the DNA TGTGCCAGCAGGGGTGACAGGGGATTGAACACTGAAGCTTTCTTT.

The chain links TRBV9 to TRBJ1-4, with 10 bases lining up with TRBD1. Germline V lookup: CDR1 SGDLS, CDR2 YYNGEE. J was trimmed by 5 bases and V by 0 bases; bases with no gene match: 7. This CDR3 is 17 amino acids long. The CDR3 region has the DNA TGTGCCAGCAGCGTAGAAGTCGTGGGACAGGGGAATGAAAAACTGTTTTTT. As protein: CASSVEVVGQGNEKLFF.

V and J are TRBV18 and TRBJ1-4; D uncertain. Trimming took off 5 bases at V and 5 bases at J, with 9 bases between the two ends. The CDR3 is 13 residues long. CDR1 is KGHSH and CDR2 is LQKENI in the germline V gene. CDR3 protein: CASSSTTNEKLFF. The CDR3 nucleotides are TGTGCCAGCTCAAGTACGACAAATGAAAAACTGTTTTTT.

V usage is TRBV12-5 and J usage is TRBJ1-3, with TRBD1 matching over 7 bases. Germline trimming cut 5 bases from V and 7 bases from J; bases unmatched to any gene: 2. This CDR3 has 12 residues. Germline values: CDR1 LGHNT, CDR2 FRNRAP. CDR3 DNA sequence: TGTGCTAGTGGTACACAGGGGAACACCATATATTTT. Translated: CASGTQGNTIYF. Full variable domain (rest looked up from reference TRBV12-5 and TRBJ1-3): DARVTQTPRHKVTEMGQEVTMRCQPILGHNTVFWYRQTMMQGLELLAYFRNRAPLDDSGMPKDRFSAEMPDATLATLKIQPSEPRDSAVYFCASGTQGNTIYFGEGSWLTVV.

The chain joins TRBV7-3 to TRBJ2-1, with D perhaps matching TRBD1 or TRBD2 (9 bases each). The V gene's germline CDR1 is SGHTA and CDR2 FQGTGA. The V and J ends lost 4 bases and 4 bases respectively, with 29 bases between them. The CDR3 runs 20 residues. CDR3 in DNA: TGTGCCAGCAGCTCCTCCCGGGACAGGGTAACAAGCGGGGGGTACAATGAGCAGTTCTTC. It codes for CASSSSRDRVTSGGYNEQFF.

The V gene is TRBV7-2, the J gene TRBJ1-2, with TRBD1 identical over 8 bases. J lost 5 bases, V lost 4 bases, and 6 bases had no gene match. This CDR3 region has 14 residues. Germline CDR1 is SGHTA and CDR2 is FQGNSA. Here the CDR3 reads CASSSQQGVYGYTF. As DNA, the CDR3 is TGTGCCAGCAGCTCCCAACAGGGGGTATATGGCTACACCTTC.

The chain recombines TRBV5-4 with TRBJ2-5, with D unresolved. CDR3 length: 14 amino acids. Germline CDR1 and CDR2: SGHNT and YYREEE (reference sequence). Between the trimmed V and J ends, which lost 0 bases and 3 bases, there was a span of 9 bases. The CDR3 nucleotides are TGTGCCAGCAGCTTGGGCAACAGCAAAGAGACCCAGTACTTC. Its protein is CASSLGNSKETQYF.

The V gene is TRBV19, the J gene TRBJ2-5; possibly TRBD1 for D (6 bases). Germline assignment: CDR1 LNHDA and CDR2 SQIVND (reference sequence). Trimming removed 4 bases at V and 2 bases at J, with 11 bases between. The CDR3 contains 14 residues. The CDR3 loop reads CASSTRGSQETQYF. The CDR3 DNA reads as TGTGCCAGTAGTACCAGGGGTAGTCAAGAGACCCAGTACTTC.

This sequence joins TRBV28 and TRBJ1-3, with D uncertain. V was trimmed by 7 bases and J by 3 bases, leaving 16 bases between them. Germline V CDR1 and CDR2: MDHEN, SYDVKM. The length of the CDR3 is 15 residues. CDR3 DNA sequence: TGTGCCAGCACCGCGACCCAAAGAGGTGGAAACACCATATATTTT. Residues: CASTATQRGGNTIYF.

The CDR3 is CASRQQGNTEAFF. Written as DNA, the CDR3 is TGTGCCAGCAGACAACAGGGGAACACTGAAGCTTTCTTT. The V gene is TRBV25-1, the J gene TRBJ1-1; weak D call: TRBD1 (6 bases). The germline V gene encodes CDR1 MGHDK and CDR2 SYGVNS. The CDR3 has 13 amino acids. Trimming cost V 6 bases and J 1 base, with 9 bases left between them.